This T cell receptor (beta chain) was sequenced for a study of blood T cell repertoires in COVID-19. Study as a whole: Acute and convalescent COVID-19 specimens originated in the United States, Italy and Spain.

Generated by immunoSEQ multiplex PCR, the TCRdb table keeps only in-frame clones and is missing some. The sample yields roughly 380,000 clones, about 88% seen once. Participants were aged about 18 to 90 years, lived in 25 or so US areas, and enrolled virtually. Cohort allocation depended upon clinical history that participants reported. Someone with COVID-19 had been met by exposed participants within 2 weeks before study entry. There are 13 residues in the CDR3. The ends lost 6 bases at V and 3 bases at J; junction bases unmatched: 3. CDR1 SQVTM and CDR2 ANQGSEA come from the germline V gene. The chain joins TRBV29-1 to TRBJ2-3; TRBD2 matches 10 bases. Sequences were obtained from PBMCs or T cells enriched from blood (not recorded which). The clonotype originates from a woman between 25 and 40 years old who had been exposed to COVID-19. The chain's CDR3 is CSVDSGRTDTQYF. CDR3 bases: TGCAGCGTCGATAGCGGGAGGACAGATACGCAGTATTTT.